This TCR beta chain was identified in a study of blood T cell repertoires in COVID-19. About the study: Whether acute or convalescent, the COVID-19 samples came from the United States, Italy and Spain.

This clone was seen a single time. Assay used: immunoSEQ multiplex PCR; TCRdb lists only in-frame clones, some missing. The table has about 110,000 clones, 80% to 90% seen once; the top ten hold 3% to 4%. With 4 bases clipped from V and 4 bases from J, the junction kept 6 bases outside the gene matches. Per the germline V gene, CDR1 is PRHDT and CDR2 is FYEKMQ (reference sequence). This CDR3 is 15 amino acids long. The specimen was peripheral blood. V is TRBV13 and J is TRBJ2-7; 11 bases fit TRBD1. The sequence came from a man aged 40-50 years with acute or convalescent COVID-19. This chain's CDR3 is CASSSLRDRGYEQYF. The DNA for the CDR3 is TGTGCCAGCAGCTCGCTACGGGACAGGGGGTACGAGCAGTACTTC.